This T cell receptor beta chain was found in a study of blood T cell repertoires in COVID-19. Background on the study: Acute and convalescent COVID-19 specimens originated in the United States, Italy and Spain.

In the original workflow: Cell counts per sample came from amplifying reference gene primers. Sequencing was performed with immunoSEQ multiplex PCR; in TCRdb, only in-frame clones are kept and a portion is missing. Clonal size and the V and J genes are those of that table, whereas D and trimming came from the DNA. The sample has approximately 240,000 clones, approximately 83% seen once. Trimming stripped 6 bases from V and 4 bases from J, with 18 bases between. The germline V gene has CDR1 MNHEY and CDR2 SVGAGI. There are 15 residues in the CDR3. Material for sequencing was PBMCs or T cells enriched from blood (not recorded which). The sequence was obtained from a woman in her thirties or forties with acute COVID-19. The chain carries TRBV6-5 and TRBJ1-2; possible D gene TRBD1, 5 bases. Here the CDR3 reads CASRYKMGGVYGYTF. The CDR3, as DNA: TGTGCCAGCAGATATAAGATGGGGGGTGTCTATGGCTACACCTTC.